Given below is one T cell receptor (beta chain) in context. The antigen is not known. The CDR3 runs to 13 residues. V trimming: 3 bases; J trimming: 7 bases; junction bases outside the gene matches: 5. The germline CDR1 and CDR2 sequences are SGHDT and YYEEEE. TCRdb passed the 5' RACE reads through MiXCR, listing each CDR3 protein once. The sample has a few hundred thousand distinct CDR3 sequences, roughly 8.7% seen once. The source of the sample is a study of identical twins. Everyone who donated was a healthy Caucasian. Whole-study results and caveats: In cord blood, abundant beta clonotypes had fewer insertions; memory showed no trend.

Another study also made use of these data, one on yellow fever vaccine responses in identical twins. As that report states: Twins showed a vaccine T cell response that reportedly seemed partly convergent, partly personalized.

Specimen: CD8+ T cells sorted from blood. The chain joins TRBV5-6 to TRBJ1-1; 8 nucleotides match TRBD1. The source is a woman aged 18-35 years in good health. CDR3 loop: CASSYRQGIEAFF. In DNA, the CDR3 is TGTGCCAGCAGCTATAGACAGGGGATTGAAGCTTTCTTT. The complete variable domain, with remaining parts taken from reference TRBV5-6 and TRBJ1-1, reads DAGVTQSPTHLIKTRGQQVTLRCSPKSGHDTVSWYQQALGQGPQFIFQYYEEEERQRGNFPDRFSGHQFPNYSSELNVNALLLGDSALYLCASSYRQGIEAFFGQGTRLTVV.